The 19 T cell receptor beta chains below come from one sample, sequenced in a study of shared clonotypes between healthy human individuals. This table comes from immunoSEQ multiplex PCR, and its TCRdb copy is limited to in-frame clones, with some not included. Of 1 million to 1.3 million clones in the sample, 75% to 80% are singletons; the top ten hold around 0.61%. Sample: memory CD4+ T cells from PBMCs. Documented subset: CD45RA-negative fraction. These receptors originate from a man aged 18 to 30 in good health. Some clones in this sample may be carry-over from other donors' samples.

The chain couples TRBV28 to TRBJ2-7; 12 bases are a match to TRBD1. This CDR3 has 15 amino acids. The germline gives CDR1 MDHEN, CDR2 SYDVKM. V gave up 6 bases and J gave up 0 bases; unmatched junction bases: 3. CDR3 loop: CASSGTGGLSYEQYF. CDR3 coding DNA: TGTGCCAGCAGCGGGACAGGGGGCCTCTCCTACGAGCAGTACTTC.

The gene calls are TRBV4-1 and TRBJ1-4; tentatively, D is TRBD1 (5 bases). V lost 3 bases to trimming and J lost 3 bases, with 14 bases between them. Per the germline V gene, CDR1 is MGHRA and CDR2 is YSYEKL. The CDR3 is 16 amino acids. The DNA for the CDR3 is TGCGCCAGCAGCCAGACCGGGGTAGGGGCTAATGAAAAACTGTTTTTT. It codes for CASSQTGVGANEKLFF.

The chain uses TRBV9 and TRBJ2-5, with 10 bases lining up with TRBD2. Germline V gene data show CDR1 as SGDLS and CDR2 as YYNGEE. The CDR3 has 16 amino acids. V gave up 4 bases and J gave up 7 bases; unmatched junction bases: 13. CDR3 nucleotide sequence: TGTGCCAGCAGCATTGATCTAGCGGGAGACAGGGGGACCCAGTACTTC. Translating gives CASSIDLAGDRGTQYF.

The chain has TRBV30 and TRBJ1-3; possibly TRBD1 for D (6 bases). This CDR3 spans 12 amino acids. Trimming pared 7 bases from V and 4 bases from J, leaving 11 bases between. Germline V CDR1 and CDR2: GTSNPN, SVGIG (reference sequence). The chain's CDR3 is CALGGVGNTIYF. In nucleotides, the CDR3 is TGTGCCTTGGGGGGCGTAGGAAACACCATATATTTT.

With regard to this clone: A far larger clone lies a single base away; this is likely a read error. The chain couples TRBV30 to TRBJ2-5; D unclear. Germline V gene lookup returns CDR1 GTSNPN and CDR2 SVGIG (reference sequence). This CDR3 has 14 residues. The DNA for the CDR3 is TGTGCCTGGAGTGTATCCCTCAATCAAGGGACCCAGTACTTC. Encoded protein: CAWSVSLNQGTQYF.

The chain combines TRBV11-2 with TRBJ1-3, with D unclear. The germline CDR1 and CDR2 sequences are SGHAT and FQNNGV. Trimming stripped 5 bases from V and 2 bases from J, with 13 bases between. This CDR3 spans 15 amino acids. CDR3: CASSTAPLTGNTIYF. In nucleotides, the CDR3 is TGTGCCAGCAGCACAGCCCCCTTGACTGGAAACACCATATATTTT.

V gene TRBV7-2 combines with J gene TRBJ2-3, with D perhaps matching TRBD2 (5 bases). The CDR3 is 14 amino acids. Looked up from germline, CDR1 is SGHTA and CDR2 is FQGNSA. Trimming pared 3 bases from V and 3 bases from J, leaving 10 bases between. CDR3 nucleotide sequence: TGTGCCAGCAGCTTTGAGGGAGTGACAGATACGCAGTATTTT. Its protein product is CASSFEGVTDTQYF.

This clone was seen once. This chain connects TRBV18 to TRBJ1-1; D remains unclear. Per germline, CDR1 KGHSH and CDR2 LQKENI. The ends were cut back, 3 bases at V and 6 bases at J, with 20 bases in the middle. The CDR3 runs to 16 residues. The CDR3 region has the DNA TGTGCCAGCTCACCGCACAACCCCAGGCTGAGTCCTGAAGCTTTCTTT. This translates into CASSPHNPRLSPEAFF.

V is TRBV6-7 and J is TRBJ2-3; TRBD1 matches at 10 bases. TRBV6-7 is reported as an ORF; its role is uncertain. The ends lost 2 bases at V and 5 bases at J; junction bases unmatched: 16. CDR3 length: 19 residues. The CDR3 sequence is CASSYDRSGDRGAEDTQYF. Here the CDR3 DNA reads TGTGCCAGCAGTTACGATCGATCCGGGGACAGGGGAGCTGAAGATACGCAGTATTTT.

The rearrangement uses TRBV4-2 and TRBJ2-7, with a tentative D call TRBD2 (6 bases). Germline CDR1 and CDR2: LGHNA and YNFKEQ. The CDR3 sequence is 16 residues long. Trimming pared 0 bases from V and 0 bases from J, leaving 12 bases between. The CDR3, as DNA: TGTGCCAGCAGCCAAGAGGGCCGGGACTTCTCCTACGAGCAGTACTTC. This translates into CASSQEGRDFSYEQYF.

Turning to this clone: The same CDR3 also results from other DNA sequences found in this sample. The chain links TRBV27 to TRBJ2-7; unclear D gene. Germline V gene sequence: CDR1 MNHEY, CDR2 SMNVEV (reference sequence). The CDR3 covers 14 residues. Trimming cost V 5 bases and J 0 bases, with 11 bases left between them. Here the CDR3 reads CASSTSGSSYEQYF. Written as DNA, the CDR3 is TGTGCCAGCAGTACGTCCGGAAGCTCCTACGAGCAGTACTTC.

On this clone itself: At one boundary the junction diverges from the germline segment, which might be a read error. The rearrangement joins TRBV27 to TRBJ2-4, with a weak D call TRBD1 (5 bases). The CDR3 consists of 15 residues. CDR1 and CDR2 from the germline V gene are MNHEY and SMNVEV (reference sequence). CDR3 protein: CASSYFLGAKNIQYF. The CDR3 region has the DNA TGTGCCAGCAGCTACTTTCTAGGGGCCAAGAACATTCAGTACTTC.

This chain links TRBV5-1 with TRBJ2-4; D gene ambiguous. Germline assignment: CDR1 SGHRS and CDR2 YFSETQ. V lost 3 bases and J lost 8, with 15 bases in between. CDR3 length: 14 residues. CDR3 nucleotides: TGCGCCAGCAGCTCCCCGTTTAATGCGGACATTCAGTACTTC. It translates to CASSSPFNADIQYF.

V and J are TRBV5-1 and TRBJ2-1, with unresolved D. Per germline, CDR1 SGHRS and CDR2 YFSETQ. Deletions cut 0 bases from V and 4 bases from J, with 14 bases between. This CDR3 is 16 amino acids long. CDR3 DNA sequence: TGCGCCAGCAGCTTGGAGGTTTGGTCCAGATACAATGAGCAGTTCTTC. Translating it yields CASSLEVWSRYNEQFF.

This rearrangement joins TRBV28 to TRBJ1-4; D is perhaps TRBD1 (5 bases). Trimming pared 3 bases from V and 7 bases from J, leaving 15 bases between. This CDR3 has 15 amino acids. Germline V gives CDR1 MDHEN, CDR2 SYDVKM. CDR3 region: CASSLPGTRGEKLFF. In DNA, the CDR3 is TGTGCCAGCAGTTTGCCCGGGACCCGGGGTGAAAAACTGTTTTTT.

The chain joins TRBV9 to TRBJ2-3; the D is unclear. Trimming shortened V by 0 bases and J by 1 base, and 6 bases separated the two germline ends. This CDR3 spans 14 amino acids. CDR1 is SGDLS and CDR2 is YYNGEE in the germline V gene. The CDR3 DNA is TGTGCCAGCAGCGTAGACTATGGCACAGATACGCAGTATTTT. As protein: CASSVDYGTDTQYF.

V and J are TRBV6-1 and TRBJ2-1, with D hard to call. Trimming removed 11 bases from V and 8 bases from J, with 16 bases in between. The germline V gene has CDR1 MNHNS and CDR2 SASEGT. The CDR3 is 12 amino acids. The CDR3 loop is CAGATRPHEQFF. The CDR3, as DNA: TGTGCCGGTGCGACCCGCCCTCATGAGCAGTTCTTC.

CDR3 bases: TGTGCCAGCAGCCAACAGGGGCGAGGGGGCTACACCTTC. Translating it yields CASSQQGRGGYTF. The chain employs TRBV28 and TRBJ1-2; TRBD1 matches 7 bases. J was trimmed by 8 bases and V by 6 bases; bases with no gene match: 9. CDR1 is MDHEN and CDR2 is SYDVKM in the germline V gene. The CDR3 runs to 13 residues.

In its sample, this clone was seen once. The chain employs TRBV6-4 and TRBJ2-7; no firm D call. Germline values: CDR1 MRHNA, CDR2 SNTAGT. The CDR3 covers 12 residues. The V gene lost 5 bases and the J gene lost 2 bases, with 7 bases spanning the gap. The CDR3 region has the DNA TGTGCCAGCAGTTTAGCAACCTACGAGCAGTACTTC. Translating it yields CASSLATYEQYF.